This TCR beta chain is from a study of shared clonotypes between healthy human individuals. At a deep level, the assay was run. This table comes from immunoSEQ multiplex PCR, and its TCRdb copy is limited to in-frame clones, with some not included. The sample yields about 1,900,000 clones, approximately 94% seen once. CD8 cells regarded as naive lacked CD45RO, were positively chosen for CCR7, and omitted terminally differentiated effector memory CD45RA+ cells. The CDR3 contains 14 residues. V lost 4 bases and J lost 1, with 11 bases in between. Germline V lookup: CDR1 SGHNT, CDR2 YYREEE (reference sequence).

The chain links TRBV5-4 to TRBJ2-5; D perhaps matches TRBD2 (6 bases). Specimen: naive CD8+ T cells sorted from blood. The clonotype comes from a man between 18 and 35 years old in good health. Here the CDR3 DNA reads TGTGCCAGCAGCGACTGGCGGGGCCAAGAGACCCAGTACTTC. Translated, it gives CASSDWRGQETQYF.